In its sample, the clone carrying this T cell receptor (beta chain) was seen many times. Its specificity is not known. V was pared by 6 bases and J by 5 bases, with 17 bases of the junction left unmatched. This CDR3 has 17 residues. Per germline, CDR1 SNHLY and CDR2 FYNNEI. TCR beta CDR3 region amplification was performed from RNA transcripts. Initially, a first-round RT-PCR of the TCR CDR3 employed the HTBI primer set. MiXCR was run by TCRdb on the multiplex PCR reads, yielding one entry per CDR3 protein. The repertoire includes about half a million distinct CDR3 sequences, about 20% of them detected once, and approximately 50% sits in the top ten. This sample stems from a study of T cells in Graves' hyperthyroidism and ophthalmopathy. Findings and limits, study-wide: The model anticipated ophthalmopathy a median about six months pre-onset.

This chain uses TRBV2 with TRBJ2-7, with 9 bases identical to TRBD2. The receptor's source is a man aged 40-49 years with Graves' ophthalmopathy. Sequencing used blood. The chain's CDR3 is CASRGSGRLASGNEQYF. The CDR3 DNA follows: TGTGCCAGCAGGGGTAGCGGGAGATTAGCGTCGGGGAACGAGCAGTACTTC.